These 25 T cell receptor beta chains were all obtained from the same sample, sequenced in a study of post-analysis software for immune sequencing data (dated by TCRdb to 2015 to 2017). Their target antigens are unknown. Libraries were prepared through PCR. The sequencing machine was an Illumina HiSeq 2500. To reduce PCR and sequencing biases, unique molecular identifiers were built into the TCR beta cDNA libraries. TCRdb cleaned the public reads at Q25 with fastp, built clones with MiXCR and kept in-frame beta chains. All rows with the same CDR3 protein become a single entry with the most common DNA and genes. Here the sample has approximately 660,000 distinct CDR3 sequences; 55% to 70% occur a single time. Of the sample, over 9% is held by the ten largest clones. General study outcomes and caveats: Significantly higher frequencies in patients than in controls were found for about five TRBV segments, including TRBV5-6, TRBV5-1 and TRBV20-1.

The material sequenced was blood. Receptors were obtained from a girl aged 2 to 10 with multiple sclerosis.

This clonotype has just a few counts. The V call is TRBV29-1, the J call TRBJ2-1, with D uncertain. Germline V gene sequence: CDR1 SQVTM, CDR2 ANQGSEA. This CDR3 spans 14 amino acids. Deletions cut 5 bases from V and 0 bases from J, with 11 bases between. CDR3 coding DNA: TGCAGCGTTCCGACCGAAAGCTCCTACAATGAGCAGTTCTTC. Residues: CSVPTESSYNEQFF.

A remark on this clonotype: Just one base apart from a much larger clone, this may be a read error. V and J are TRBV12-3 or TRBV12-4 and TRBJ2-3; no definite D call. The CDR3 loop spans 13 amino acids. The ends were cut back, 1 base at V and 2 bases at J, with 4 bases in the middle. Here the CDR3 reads CASSLGITDTQYF. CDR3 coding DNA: TGTGCCAGCAGTTTAGGGATCACAGATACGCAGTATTTT.

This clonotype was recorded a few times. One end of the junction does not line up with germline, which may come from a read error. The CDR3 loop reads CASSLGNSERYF. DNA of the CDR3: TGCGCCAGCAGCTTGGGGAATTCGGAGCGGTACTTC. V usage is TRBV5-1 and J usage is TRBJ2-7; D gene unclear. CDR1 and CDR2 (germline): SGHRS, YFSETQ. The CDR3 runs 12 residues.

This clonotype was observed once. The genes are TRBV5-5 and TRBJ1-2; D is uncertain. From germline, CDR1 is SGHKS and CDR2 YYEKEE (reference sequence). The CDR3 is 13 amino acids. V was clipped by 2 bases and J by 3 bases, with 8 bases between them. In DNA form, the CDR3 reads TGTGCCAGCAGCTTTAAGGGTGACTATGGCTACACCTTC. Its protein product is CASSFKGDYGYTF.

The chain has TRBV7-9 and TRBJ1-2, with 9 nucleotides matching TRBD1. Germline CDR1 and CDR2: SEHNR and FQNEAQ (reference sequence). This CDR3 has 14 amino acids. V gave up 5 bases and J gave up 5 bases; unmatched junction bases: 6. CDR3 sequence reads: CASSIWDREYGYTF. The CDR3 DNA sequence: TGTGCCAGCAGCATATGGGACAGGGAGTATGGCTACACCTTC.

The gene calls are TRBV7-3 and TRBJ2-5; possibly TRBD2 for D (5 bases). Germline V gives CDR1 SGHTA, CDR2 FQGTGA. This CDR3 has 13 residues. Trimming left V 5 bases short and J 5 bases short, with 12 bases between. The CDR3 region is CASSPNSGETQYF. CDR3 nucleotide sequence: TGTGCCAGCAGCCCAAACTCGGGGGAGACCCAGTACTTC.

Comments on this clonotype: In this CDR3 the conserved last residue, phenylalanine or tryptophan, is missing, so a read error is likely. CDR3 DNA sequence: TGTGCCAGCCAACCAGCTCAGTCCTACGAGCAGTACTGC. It codes for CASQPAQSYEQYC. The chain links TRBV6-1 to TRBJ2-5; D is undetermined. The closer fit of TRBJ2-7 to the DNA end suggests the J call may be wrong. This CDR3 has 13 amino acids. The germline CDR1 and CDR2 sequences are MNHNS and SASEGT.

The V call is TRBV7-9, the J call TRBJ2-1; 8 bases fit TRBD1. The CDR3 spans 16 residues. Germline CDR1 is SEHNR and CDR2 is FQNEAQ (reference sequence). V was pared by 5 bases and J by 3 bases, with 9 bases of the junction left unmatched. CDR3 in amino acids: CASSPPGQGLYNEQFF. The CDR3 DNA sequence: TGTGCCAGCAGCCCCCCCGGACAGGGACTCTACAATGAGCAGTTCTTC. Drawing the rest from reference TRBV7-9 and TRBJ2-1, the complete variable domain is DTGVSQNPRHKITKRGQNVTFRCDPISEHNRLYWYRQTLGQGPEFLTYFQNEAQLEKSRLLSDRFSAERPKGSFSTLEIQRTEQGDSAMYLCASSPPGQGLYNEQFFGPGTRLTVL.

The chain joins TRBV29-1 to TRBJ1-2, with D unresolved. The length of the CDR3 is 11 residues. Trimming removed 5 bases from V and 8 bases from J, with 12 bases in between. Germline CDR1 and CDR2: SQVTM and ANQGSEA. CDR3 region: CSVHLYEGYTF. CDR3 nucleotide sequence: TGCAGCGTTCACCTTTATGAGGGCTACACCTTC.

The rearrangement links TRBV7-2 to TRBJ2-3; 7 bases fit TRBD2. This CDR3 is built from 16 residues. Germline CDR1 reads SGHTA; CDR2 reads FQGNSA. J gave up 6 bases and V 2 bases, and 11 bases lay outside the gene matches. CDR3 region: CASSLRGTIPGDTQYF. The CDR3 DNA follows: TGTGCCAGCAGCTTAAGAGGGACTATCCCCGGGGATACGCAGTATTTT.

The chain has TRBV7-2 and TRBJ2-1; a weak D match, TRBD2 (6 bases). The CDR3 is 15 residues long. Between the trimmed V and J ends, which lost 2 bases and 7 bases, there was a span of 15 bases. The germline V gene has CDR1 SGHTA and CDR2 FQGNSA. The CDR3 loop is CASSLSVLATNEQFF. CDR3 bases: TGTGCCAGCAGCTTAAGTGTCCTAGCGACGAATGAGCAGTTCTTC.

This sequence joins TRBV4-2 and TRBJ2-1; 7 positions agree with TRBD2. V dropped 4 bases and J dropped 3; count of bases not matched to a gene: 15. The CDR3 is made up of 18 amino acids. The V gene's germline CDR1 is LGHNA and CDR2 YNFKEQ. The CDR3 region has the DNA TGTGCCAGCAGCCGAACACCACTAGTGGGGGAGGGCTACAATGAGCAGTTCTTC. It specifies CASSRTPLVGEGYNEQFF.

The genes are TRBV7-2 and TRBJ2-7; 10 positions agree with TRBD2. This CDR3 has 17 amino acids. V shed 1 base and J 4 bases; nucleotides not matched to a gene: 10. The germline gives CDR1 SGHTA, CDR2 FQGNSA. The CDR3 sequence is CASSLVTSGSVGYEQYF. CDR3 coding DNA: TGTGCCAGCAGCTTAGTGACTAGCGGGTCGGTGGGGTACGAGCAGTACTTC.

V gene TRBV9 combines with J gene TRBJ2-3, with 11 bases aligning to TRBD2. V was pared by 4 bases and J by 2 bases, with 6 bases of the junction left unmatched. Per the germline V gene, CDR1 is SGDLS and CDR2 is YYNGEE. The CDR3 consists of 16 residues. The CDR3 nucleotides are TGTGCCAGCAGCATGGGACTAGCGGAGTTCACAGATACGCAGTATTTT. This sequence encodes CASSMGLAEFTDTQYF.

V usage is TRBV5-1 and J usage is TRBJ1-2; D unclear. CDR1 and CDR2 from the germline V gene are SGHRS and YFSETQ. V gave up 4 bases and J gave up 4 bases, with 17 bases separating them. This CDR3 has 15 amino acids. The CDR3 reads CASSKGRPLFYGYTF. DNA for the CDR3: TGCGCCAGCAGCAAAGGACGGCCTCTATTCTATGGCTACACCTTC. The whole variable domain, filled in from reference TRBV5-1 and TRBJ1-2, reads KAGVTQTPRYLIKTRGQQVTLSCSPISGHRSVSWYQQTPGQGLQFLFEYFSETQRNKGNFPGRFSGRQFSNSRSEMNVSTLELGDSALYLCASSKGRPLFYGYTFGSGTRLTVV.

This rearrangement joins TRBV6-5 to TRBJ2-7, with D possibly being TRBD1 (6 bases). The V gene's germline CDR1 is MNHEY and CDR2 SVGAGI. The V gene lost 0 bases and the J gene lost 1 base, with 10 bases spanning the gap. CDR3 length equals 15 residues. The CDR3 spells CASSYSQGSSYEQYF. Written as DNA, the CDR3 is TGTGCCAGCAGTTACTCACAGGGCAGTTCCTACGAGCAGTACTTC.

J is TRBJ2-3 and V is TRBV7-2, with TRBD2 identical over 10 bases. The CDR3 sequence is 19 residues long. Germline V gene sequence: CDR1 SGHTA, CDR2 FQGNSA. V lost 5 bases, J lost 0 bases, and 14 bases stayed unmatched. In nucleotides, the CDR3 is TGTGCCAGCAGCCCTCGGGGTCAGCGGGGGGGTGCGAGCACAGATACGCAGTATTTT. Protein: CASSPRGQRGGASTDTQYF.

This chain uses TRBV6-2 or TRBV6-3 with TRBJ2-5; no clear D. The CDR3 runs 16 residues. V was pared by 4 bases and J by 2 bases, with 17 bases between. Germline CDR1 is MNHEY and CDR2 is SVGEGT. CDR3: CASSLKLWTVQETQYF. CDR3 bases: TGTGCCAGCAGTTTGAAGTTGTGGACGGTACAAGAGACCCAGTACTTC.

CDR3 bases: TGTGCCACCAGTGACGCCGGGACAGTAGGACCGAGTCAGTTCTTC. Its translation: CATSDAGTVGPSQFF. The chain uses TRBV24-1 and TRBJ2-1; 7 bases are shared with TRBD1. This CDR3 comprises 15 residues. CDR1 and CDR2 from the germline V gene are KGHDR and SFDVKD. Germline trimming cut 4 bases from V and 13 bases from J; bases unmatched to any gene: 15.

The CDR3 sequence: CASTRKGAPTQYF. CDR3 in DNA: TGTGCCAGCACCAGGAAAGGCGCACCTACGCAGTATTTT. The rearrangement links TRBV5-8 to TRBJ2-3, with D uncertain. The CDR3 loop spans 13 amino acids. Deletions cut 6 bases from V and 8 bases from J, with 16 bases between. From germline, CDR1 is SGHTS and CDR2 YDEGEE.

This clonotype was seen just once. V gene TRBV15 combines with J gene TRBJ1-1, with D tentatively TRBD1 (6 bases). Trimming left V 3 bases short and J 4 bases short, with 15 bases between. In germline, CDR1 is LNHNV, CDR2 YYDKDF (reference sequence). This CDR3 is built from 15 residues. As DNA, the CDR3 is TGTGCCACCAGCAGTAGCAACGGACAGTTCACTGAAGCTTTCTTT. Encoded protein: CATSSSNGQFTEAFF.

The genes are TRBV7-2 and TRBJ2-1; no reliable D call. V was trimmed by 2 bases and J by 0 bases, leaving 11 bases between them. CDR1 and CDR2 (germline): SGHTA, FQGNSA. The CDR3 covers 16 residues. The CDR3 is CASSLFQRSSYNEQFF. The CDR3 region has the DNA TGTGCCAGCAGCTTATTCCAAAGGAGCTCCTACAATGAGCAGTTCTTC.

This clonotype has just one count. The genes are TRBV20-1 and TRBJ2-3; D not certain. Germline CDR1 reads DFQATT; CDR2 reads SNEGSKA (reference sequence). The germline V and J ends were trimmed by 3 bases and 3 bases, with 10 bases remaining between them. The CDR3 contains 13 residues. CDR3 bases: TGCAGTGCTAGTAAAGTAGTAACAGATACGCAGTATTTT. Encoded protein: CSASKVVTDTQYF.

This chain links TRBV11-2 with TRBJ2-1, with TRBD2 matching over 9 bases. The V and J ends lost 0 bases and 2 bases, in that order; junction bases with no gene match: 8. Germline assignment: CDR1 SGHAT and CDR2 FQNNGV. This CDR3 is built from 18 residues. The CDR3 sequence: CASSLDTRLAEAYNEQFF. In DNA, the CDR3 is TGTGCCAGCAGCTTAGATACCCGACTAGCGGAGGCCTACAATGAGCAGTTCTTC.

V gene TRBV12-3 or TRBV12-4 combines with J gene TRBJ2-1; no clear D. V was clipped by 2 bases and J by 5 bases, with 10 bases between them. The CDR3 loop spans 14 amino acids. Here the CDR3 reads CASSLLGPDNEQFF. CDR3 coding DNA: TGTGCCAGCAGTTTACTAGGACCTGACAATGAGCAGTTCTTC.